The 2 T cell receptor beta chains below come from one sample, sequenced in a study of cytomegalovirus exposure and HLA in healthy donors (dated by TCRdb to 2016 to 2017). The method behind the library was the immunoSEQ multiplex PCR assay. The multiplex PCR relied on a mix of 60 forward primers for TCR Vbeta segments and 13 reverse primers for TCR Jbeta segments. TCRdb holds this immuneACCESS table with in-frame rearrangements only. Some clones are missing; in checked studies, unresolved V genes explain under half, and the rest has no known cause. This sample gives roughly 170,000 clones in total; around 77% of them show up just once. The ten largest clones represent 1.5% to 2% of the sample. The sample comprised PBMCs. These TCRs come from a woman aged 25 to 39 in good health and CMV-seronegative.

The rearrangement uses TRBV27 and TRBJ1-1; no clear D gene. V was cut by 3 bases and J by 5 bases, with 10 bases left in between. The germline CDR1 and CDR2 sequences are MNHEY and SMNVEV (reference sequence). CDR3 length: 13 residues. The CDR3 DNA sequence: TGTGCCAGCAGTTTGGAAACCGGGACTGAAGCTTTCTTT. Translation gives CASSLETGTEAFF.

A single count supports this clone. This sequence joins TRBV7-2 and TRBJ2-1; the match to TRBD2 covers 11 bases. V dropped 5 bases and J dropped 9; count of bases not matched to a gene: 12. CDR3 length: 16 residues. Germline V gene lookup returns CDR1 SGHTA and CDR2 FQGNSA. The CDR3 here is CASSLFTSGSGSEQFF. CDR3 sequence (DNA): TGTGCCAGCAGCCTTTTTACTAGCGGGAGCGGTAGTGAGCAGTTCTTC. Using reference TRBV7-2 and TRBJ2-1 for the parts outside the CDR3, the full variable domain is GAGVSQSPSNKVTEKGKDVELRCDPISGHTALYWYRQSLGQGLEFLIYFQGNSAPDKSGLPSDRFSAERTGGSVSTLTIQRTQQEDSAVYLCASSLFTSGSGSEQFFGPGTRLTVL.